This T cell receptor (beta chain) came from a study of blood T cell repertoires in COVID-19. Original data processing: Amplification of reference gene primers provided the estimated nucleated cell counts. Produced via immunoSEQ multiplex PCR; TCRdb's table is partial and in-frame only. V, J and clone size derive from that table, while D and trimming were established from the DNA sequence. This sample yields hundreds of thousands of clones, of which about four fifths are seen a single time; around 10% belongs to the top ten. V shed 5 bases, J shed 10 bases, and the junction held 9 bases outside the gene matches. CDR3 size: 15 residues. Germline CDR1 is SGDLS and CDR2 is YYNGEE.

The TCR was taken from a woman aged 50 to 65 who had recovered from COVID-19. The sample taken for sequencing was peripheral blood. The rearrangement joins TRBV9 to TRBJ2-1; 13 bases agree with TRBD2. CDR3 loop: CASSATGTSGDEQFF. The CDR3 nucleotides read TGTGCCAGCAGTGCGACCGGGACTAGCGGGGACGAGCAGTTCTTC.